This TCR beta chain originates from a study of siplizumab effects on memory and regulatory T cells. About 9.2 x 10^4 TCR templates underwent assay in every sample. TCRdb's table, derived via immunoSEQ multiplex PCR, lists solely in-frame clones and lacks some. The repertoire holds around 94,000 clones, with roughly 90% as singletons. On this clone: What it recognizes is unknown.

Study-wide results and limits: Proliferating Tregs in siplizumab cultures were never verified as suppressive.

This CDR3 has 18 amino acids. With 5 bases clipped from V and 5 bases from J, the junction kept 19 bases outside the gene matches. CDR1 MDHEN and CDR2 SYDVKM come from the germline V gene. The gene calls are TRBV28 and TRBJ2-5; TRBD2 matches at 8 bases. Sequenced input: CD4+ T cells sorted from blood. This sequence was found in a human donor in good health. The chain's CDR3 is CASSPARAGGLTRETQYF. DNA for the CDR3: TGTGCCAGCAGTCCAGCTCGCGCGGGAGGCCTCACGAGGGAGACCCAGTACTTC.